The next 8 T cell receptor beta chains were all read from a single sample in a study of T cells expressing NK-cell markers. After re-calling the 5' RACE reads, TCRdb lists one entry per CDR3 protein, DNA absent. This repertoire comprises around 140,000 distinct CDR3 sequences; its ten largest clones make up 10% to 15%. Material: blood T cells: a sorted CD56 or NKG2C T cell subset, CD4+ or CD8+ T cells, or bulk PBMC T cells (not recorded which). The source of these receptors is a man between 18 and 29 years old in good health.

The rearrangement joins TRBV27 to TRBJ2-1; TCRdb lists TRBD2, though no DNA is available to test this call. The CDR3 has 12 amino acids. CDR1 and CDR2 (germline): MNHEY, SMNVEV (reference sequence). The CDR3 region is CASSGGEDEQFF.

This chain joins TRBV28 and TRBJ2-2; checking the TCRdb D call of TRBD2 is not possible without DNA. The CDR3 loop spans 19 amino acids. CDR1 is MDHEN and CDR2 is SYDVKM in the germline V gene. CDR3 loop: CASSREGLAYTPNTGELFF.

The chain uses TRBV29-1 and TRBJ2-7. Germline-derived CDR1 and CDR2 are SQVTM and ANQGSEA. This CDR3 has 12 amino acids. CDR3 sequence reads: CSVVGGVYEQYF.

This chain connects TRBV6-1 to TRBJ2-3. This CDR3 is built from 14 residues. The germline V gene has CDR1 MNHNS and CDR2 SASEGT. The CDR3: CASSDGGSTDTQYF.

This chain joins TRBV19 and TRBJ1-1. The CDR3 spans 14 residues. Germline-derived CDR1 and CDR2 are LNHDA and SQIVND (reference sequence). The CDR3 sequence: CASRRQGGGTEAFF.

The V and J genes are TRBV12-3 or TRBV12-4 and TRBJ1-4; there is no DNA to check the TCRdb D call of TRBD1. The length of the CDR3 is 14 residues. The CDR3 loop is CASSLSGADEKLFF.

V gene TRBV30 combines with J gene TRBJ2-5; TCRdb designates TRBD1, a call that cannot be tested without DNA. The germline CDR1 and CDR2 sequences are GTSNPN and SVGIG (reference sequence). CDR3 length: 13 residues. This chain's CDR3 is CAFQVRDRETQYF.

The rearrangement joins TRBV29-1 to TRBJ2-5; TCRdb indicates TRBD1, and absent DNA this call remains unverified. From germline, CDR1 is SQVTM and CDR2 ANQGSEA. This CDR3 has 16 residues. CDR3 sequence: CSVVELGQVFWETQYF.